The rows below give T cell receptor beta chains drawn from one sample of a study of T-cell reconstitution after alpha-beta-depleted transplantation in children. TCRdb passed the PCR reads through MiXCR, listing each CDR3 protein once. The sample contains a few hundred thousand distinct CDR3 sequences, 20% to 30% of which appear only once. The sample in question was PBMCs, obtained before TCRalphabeta/CD19-depleted stem cell transplant. The receptor source for this set is a boy in the first two years of life with Wiskott-Aldrich syndrome, due to receive a stem cell transplant. Both conserved end residues are part of each CDR3. A D gene is named only where the DNA matches it firmly. Some rows mark clone size as missing; the rest say once, few, many or name a class of expanded clone.

CDR3 DNA: TGTGCCAGCAGACAGACTAGCGGGGCCTCCTACAATGAGCAGTTCTTC
CDR3 protein: CASRQTSGASYNEQFF
clone size: NA
V gene: TRBV12-3/TRBV12-4
D gene: TRBD2
J gene: TRBJ2-1

CDR3 DNA: TGTGCCAGCAGCTCTACCTCCGGACAGGGGAATCAGCCCCAGCATTTT
CDR3 protein: CASSSTSGQGNQPQHF
clone size: NA
V gene: TRBV27
D gene: TRBD1
J gene: TRBJ1-5

CDR3 DNA: TGTGCCAGCACCAACCAGGGGGCTAGCACAGATACGCAGTATTTT
CDR3 protein: CASTNQGASTDTQYF
clone size: NA
V gene: TRBV6-1
D gene: TRBD1
J gene: TRBJ2-3

CDR3 DNA: TGTGCCAGCAGCCAAGGGCGGGACCGATCTGAAGCTTTCTTT
CDR3 protein: CASSQGRDRSEAFF
clone size: NA
V gene: TRBV7-2
D gene: NA
J gene: TRBJ1-1

CDR3 DNA: TGTGCCAGCTCACCAGGTGTTTTAGCCTACGAGCAGTACTTC
CDR3 protein: CASSPGVLAYEQYF
clone size: NA
V gene: TRBV18
D gene: NA
J gene: TRBJ2-7

CDR3 DNA: TGTGCCACCAGCAGAGCCCCACGGGGCTACGAGCAGTACTTC
CDR3 protein: CATSRAPRGYEQYF
clone size: NA
V gene: TRBV15
D gene: NA
J gene: TRBJ2-7

CDR3 DNA: TGTGCCAGCAGCCAATCGGGAGAATATGTCGTCTATGGCTACACCTTC
CDR3 protein: CASSQSGEYVVYGYTF
clone size: few
V gene: TRBV3-1
D gene: NA
J gene: TRBJ1-2

CDR3 DNA: TGCGCCAGCAGCCCGACATTGACTGGGGCCAACGTCCTGACTTTC
CDR3 protein: CASSPTLTGANVLTF
clone size: NA
V gene: TRBV5-1
D gene: NA
J gene: TRBJ2-6

CDR3 DNA: TGTGCCAGCGGTTCCAATTTCTACAATGAGCAGTTCTTC
CDR3 protein: CASGSNFYNEQFF
clone size: NA
V gene: TRBV6-2/TRBV6-3
D gene: NA
J gene: TRBJ2-1

CDR3 DNA: TGTGCCAGCAGCAGTAGCGGGATAAAGTACGAGCAGTACTTC
CDR3 protein: CASSSSGIKYEQYF
clone size: few
V gene: TRBV27
D gene: TRBD2
J gene: TRBJ2-7

CDR3 DNA: TGTGCCAGCAGCCCCCTAGCGGCCCCAGATACGCAGTATTTT
CDR3 protein: CASSPLAAPDTQYF
clone size: NA
V gene: TRBV5-6
D gene: TRBD2
J gene: TRBJ2-3

CDR3 DNA: TGCGCCAGCAGCTTGGCGGGAGGTACCTTGGAGCCCCAGCATTTT
CDR3 protein: CASSLAGGTLEPQHF
clone size: few
V gene: TRBV5-1
D gene: NA
J gene: TRBJ1-5

CDR3 DNA: TGTGCCAGCTCACCAGCGACAGGGACCTTCGGAAACACCATATATTTT
CDR3 protein: CASSPATGTFGNTIYF
clone size: NA
V gene: TRBV18
D gene: TRBD1
J gene: TRBJ1-3